What follows are 10 T cell receptor beta chains derived from one specimen sequenced in a study of spatial heterogeneity in lung cancer. Study-level points and caveats: In tumors, expanded intratumoral alpha and beta TCR counts tracked mutation counts.

These TCRs' antigens remain unknown. As to time point: sample taken at primary tumor resection. TCRdb reprocessed the 5' RACE reads via MiXCR and lists one record per CDR3 protein. The table lists some 9,900 distinct CDR3 sequences, roughly an eighth of them singletons. The starting material was lung tumor tissue, obtained at surgery. The receptors derive from a male donor with early-stage non-small cell lung cancer.

The sample holds many counts of this clonotype. In a library made to pick up alpha chains, this beta chain is a stray read with a size that means little. This chain uses TRBV5-1 with TRBJ1-1; D is undetermined. Germline lookup yields CDR1 SGHRS and CDR2 YFSETQ. V dropped 5 bases and J dropped 1 base, with 9 bases sitting between them. This CDR3 comprises 13 residues. In DNA, the CDR3 is TGCGCCAGCAGAACACAAGGGAACACTGAAGCTTTCTTT. Protein: CASRTQGNTEAFF. The variable domain in full, completed from reference TRBV5-1 and TRBJ1-1, reads KAGVTQTPRYLIKTRGQQVTLSCSPISGHRSVSWYQQTPGQGLQFLFEYFSETQRNKGNFPGRFSGRQFSNSRSEMNVSTLELGDSALYLCASRTQGNTEAFFGQGTRLTVV.

In its sample, this clonotype ranks as medium-sized. One end of the junction varies from germline; a read error may be responsible. The library was built for alpha chains, so this beta chain is an off-target read and its size means little. The V gene is TRBV29-1, the J gene TRBJ2-1, with D perhaps matching TRBD1 (6 bases). CDR1 is SQVTM, CDR2 ANQGSEA, per germline. The CDR3 extends over 13 amino acids. CDR3 sequence: CSGEGTNYNEQFF. CDR3 in DNA: TGCAGCGGTGAAGGGACAAACTACAATGAGCAGTTCTTC.

By sample fraction, this clonotype is medium-sized. Found in a library prepared for alpha chains, this beta chain is an off-target read, and its abundance has little meaning. The rearrangement uses TRBV24-1 and TRBJ2-1; a weak D match, TRBD1 (7 bases). This CDR3 spans 17 amino acids. Germline CDR1 is KGHDR and CDR2 is SFDVKD. V lost 4 bases, J lost 6 bases, and 21 bases lay in between. CDR3 sequence (DNA): TGTGCCACCAGTGACAGCCCCGGGACAGCCGGGAGCAATGAGCAGTTCTTC. Translating gives CATSDSPGTAGSNEQFF.

Judged by abundance, this clonotype is medium-sized (0.01 to 0.1%). Since the library was made to target alpha chains, this beta chain is a stray read and its abundance is not meaningful. The CDR3 is CASSPQGGVNQPQHF. CDR3 DNA: TGTGCCAGCAGCCCTCAGGGGGGGGTCAATCAGCCCCAGCATTTT. The rearrangement links TRBV7-2 to TRBJ1-5; 7 positions match TRBD1. The CDR3 consists of 15 residues. The germline CDR1 and CDR2 sequences are SGHTA and FQGNSA. The trim removed 5 bases at V and 3 bases at J, leaving 7 bases unmatched. The full variable domain, with the rest looked up from reference TRBV7-2 and TRBJ1-5, is GAGVSQSPSNKVTEKGKDVELRCDPISGHTALYWYRQSLGQGLEFLIYFQGNSAPDKSGLPSDRFSAERTGGSVSTLTIQRTQQEDSAVYLCASSPQGGVNQPQHFGDGTRLSIL.

This clonotype was seen at least ten times. This beta chain is a stray read from a library made for alpha chains; its abundance is not meaningful. This chain uses TRBV20-1 with TRBJ1-6; D gene unclear. This CDR3 contains 16 residues. Germline lookup yields CDR1 DFQATT and CDR2 SNEGSKA (reference sequence). V lost 0 bases and J lost 9, with 18 bases in between. The CDR3 coding sequence is TGCAGTGCTAGAGATGGCCCACTTGGAGGGATTTCACCCCTCCACTTT. This sequence encodes CSARDGPLGGISPLHF.

This clonotype was seen ten or more times. For a library built for alpha chains, this beta chain is a stray read; little rests on its size. The CDR3 DNA reads TGTGCCAGCAGCGTTATAGGGACCAAAGATACGCAGTATTTT. Its translation is CASSVIGTKDTQYF. The chain uses TRBV5-6 and TRBJ2-3; D tentatively reads TRBD1 or TRBD2 (5 bases each). Trimming stripped 4 bases from V and 5 bases from J, with 14 bases between. This CDR3 is built from 14 residues. CDR1 SGHDT and CDR2 YYEEEE come from the germline V gene. Full variable domain (missing parts from reference TRBV5-6 and TRBJ2-3): DAGVTQSPTHLIKTRGQQVTLRCSPKSGHDTVSWYQQALGQGPQFIFQYYEEEERQRGNFPDRFSGHQFPNYSSELNVNALLLGDSALYLCASSVIGTKDTQYFGPGTRLTVL.

This clonotype was picked up many times. Because this beta chain is a stray read in a library intended to capture alpha chains, its abundance should not be given much weight. The rearrangement uses TRBV11-2 and TRBJ2-3, with D maybe TRBD1 (6 bases). Germline values: CDR1 SGHAT, CDR2 FQNNGV. The CDR3 length is 19 residues. The ends were cut back, 0 bases at V and 0 bases at J, with 19 bases in the middle. This CDR3 is CASSLERGWVRQSTDTQYF. DNA of the CDR3: TGTGCCAGCAGCTTAGAGAGGGGGTGGGTCAGGCAAAGCACAGATACGCAGTATTTT.

Remarks on this clonotype: This beta chain is off target for a library built for alpha chains, so its abundance means little. The CDR3 loop reads CASRLDRNYGYTF. The CDR3, as DNA: TGTGCCAGCAGGCTTGACAGAAACTATGGCTACACCTTC. The chain combines TRBV6-2 or TRBV6-3 with TRBJ1-2; D might be TRBD1 (5 bases). In germline, CDR1 is MNHEY, CDR2 SVGEGT. This CDR3 is built from 13 residues. V lost 6 bases and J 2 bases, leaving 10 bases between the germline ends.

By proportion, this clonotype is medium-sized. The library was built for alpha chains, so this beta chain is an off-target read and its size means little. The J gene is TRBJ1-5, the V gene TRBV6-2 or TRBV6-3; 8 bases agree with TRBD1. The trim removed 7 bases at V and 6 bases at J, leaving 14 bases unmatched. This CDR3 is 16 amino acids long. The germline V gene has CDR1 MNHEY and CDR2 SVGEGT. The CDR3 reads CASTPRAGGSSQPQHF. The CDR3 DNA sequence: TGTGCCAGCACCCCACGGGCAGGGGGCTCTAGTCAGCCCCAGCATTTT.

This clonotype has a single count. A much bigger clone sits one base away, suggesting this may be a read error. This beta chain is a stray read from a library made for alpha chains; its abundance is not meaningful. The V gene is TRBV29-1, the J gene TRBJ2-5; D unresolved. This CDR3 region has 12 residues. The germline V gene encodes CDR1 SQVTM and CDR2 ANQGSEA. The CDR3 DNA reads as TGCGGCGTTGATGGTAGGGAAGAGACCCAGTACTTC. Protein sequence: CGVDGREETQYF.